The subject of this entry is one TCR beta chain. The data were taken from a study of blood T cell repertoires in COVID-19. Study in general: The analysed material was cDNA or gDNA that came from T cells, B-cell-depleted T cells, or PBMCs.

Profiled with immunoSEQ multiplex PCR; TCRdb holds only in-frame clones, not every one. Of about 180,000 clones listed, 88% are singletons. Germline-derived CDR1 and CDR2 are KGHSH and LQKENI. The V gene end was trimmed by 3 bases and the J gene end by 8 bases; junction bases not matched to a gene: 11. The CDR3 contains 15 residues. Sequencing input: PBMCs or T cells enriched from blood (not recorded which). The chain links TRBV18 to TRBJ1-2, with TRBD1 identical over 8 bases. The sequence was obtained from a woman between 18 and 30 years old who had recovered from COVID-19. The CDR3 DNA reads as TGTGCCAGCTCACCTAATACAGACAGGGGACAGGGCTACACCTTC. Amino acid sequence: CASSPNTDRGQGYTF. Combining the CDR3 with reference TRBV18 and TRBJ1-2 gives the whole variable domain NAGVMQNPRHLVRRRGQEARLRCSPMKGHSHVYWYRQLPEEGLKFMVYLQKENIIDESGMPKERFSAEFPKEGPSILRIQQVVRGDSAAYFCASSPNTDRGQGYTFGSGTRLTVV.